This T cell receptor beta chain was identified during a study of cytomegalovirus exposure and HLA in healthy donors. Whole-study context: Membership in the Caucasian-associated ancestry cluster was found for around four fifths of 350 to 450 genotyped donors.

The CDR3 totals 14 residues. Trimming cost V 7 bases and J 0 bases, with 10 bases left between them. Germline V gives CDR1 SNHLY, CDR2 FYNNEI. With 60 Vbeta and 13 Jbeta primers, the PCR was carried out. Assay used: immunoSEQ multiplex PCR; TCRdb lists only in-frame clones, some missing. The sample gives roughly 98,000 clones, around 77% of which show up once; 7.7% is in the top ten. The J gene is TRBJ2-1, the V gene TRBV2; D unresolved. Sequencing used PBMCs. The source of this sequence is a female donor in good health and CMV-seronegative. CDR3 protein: CASKVWSSYNEQFF. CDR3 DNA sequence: TGTGCCAGCAAAGTATGGAGCTCCTACAATGAGCAGTTCTTC.